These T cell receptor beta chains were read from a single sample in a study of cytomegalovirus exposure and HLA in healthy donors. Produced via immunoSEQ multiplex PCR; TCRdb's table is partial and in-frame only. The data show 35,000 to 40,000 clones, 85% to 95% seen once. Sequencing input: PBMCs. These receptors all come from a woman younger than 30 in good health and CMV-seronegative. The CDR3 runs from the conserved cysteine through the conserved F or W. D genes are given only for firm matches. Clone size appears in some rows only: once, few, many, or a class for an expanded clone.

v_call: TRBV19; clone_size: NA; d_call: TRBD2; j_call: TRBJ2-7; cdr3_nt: TGTGCCAGTAGTATTTCAGCGGGAGGGTCCTACGAGCAGTACTTC; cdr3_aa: CASSISAGGSYEQYF
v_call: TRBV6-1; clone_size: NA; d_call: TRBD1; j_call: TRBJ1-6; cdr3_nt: TGTGCCAGCGAACAGGGGTCCTATAATTCACCCCTCCACTTT; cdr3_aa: CASEQGSYNSPLHF
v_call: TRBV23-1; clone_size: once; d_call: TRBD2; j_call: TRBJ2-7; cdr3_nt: TGCGCCAGCACCCTGGGGGGGACGGGCCCCTGGGAGTACGAGCAGTACTTC; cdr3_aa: CASTLGGTGPWEYEQYF
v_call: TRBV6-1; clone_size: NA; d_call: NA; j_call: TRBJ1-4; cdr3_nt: TGTGCCAGCAGGGGCGGACTTAATGAAAAACTGTTTTTT; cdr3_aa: CASRGGLNEKLFF
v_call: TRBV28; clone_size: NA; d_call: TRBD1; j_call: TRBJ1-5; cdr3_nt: TGTGCCAGCAGCTTCGGACAGGGGGTGAGTCAGCCCCAGCATTTT; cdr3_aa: CASSFGQGVSQPQHF
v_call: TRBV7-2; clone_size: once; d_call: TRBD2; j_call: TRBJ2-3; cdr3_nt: TGTGCCAGCAGTACTAGCGGGAGCACAGATACGCAGTATTTT; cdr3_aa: CASSTSGSTDTQYF
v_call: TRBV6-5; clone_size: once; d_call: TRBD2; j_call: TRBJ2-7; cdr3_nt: TGTGCCAGCAGTGATAGCGGGAGGGTCTACGAGCAGTACTTC; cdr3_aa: CASSDSGRVYEQYF
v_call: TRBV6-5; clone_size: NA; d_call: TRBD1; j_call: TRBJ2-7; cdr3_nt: TGTGCCAGCGCGGGACAGGGGGAAGACGAGCAGTACTTC; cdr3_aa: CASAGQGEDEQYF
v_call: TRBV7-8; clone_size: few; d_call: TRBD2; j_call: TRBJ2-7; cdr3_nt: TGTGCCAGCAGCCGAGGGAGTAGCGGACTAGAGGCCTACGAGCAGTACTTC; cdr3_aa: CASSRGSSGLEAYEQYF
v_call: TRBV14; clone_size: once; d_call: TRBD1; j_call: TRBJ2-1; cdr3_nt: TGTGCCAGCAGCCCCAAGACCGGGACAGGGATAATGGGTGAGCAGTTCTTC; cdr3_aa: CASSPKTGTGIMGEQFF
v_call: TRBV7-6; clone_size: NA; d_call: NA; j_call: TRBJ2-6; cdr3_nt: TGTGCCAGCAGTCTAGAGGCCTCTGGGGCCAACGTCCTGACTTTC; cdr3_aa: CASSLEASGANVLTF
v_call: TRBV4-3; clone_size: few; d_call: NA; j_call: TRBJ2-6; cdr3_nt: TGCGCCAGCAGCCAAGAGAGTACGTCTGGGGCCAACGTCCTGACTTTC; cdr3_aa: CASSQESTSGANVLTF
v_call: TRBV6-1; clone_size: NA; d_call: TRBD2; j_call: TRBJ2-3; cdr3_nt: TGTGCCAGCAGTACCGGGACTAGCGGCACAGATACGCAGTATTTT; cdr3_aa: CASSTGTSGTDTQYF
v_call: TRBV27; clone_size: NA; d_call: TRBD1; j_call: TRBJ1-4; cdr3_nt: TGTGCCAGCAGCTACCTCACAGGGGCGAAAGAAAAACTGTTTTTT; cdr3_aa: CASSYLTGAKEKLFF
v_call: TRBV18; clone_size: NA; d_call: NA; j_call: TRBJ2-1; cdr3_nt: TGTGCCAGCTCACACACCCGTGCGACTAGTTCGGGTGAGCAGTTCTTC; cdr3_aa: CASSHTRATSSGEQFF
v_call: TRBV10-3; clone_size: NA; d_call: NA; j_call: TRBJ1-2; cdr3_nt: TGTGCCATCAGTGAGTCCGGGTACTACTATGGCTACACCTTC; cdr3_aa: CAISESGYYYGYTF
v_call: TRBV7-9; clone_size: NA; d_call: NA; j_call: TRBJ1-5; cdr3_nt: TGTGCCAGCAGCTTAGAGAGAAATCAGCCCCAGCATTTT; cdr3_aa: CASSLERNQPQHF
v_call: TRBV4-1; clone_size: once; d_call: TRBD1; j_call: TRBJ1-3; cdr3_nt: TGCGCCAGCAGCCAGGGGGGACAGGGGGGCAAAAACACCATATATTTT; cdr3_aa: CASSQGGQGGKNTIYF
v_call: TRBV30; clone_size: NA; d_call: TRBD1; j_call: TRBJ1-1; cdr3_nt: TGTACCTGGACAGGGGGGCGGAAAACTTTCTTT; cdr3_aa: CTWTGGRKTFF
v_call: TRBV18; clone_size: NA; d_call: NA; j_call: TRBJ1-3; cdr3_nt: TGTGCCAGCTCACCATCCGGCCCTGAACAGGGACGTTACGGAAACACCATATATTTT; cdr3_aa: CASSPSGPEQGRYGNTIYF
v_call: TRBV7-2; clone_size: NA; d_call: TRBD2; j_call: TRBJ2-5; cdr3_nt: TGTGCCAGCAGCTCCTCAGCGGGGTGGGAAGAGACCCAGTACTTC; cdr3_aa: CASSSSAGWEETQYF
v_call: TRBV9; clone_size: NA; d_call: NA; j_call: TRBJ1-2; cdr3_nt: TGTGCCAGCAGCGCTACAGGAGATAACTATGGCTACACCTTC; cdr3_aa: CASSATGDNYGYTF
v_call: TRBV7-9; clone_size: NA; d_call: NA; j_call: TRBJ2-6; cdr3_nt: TGTTCCAGCAGCGGCCACCCAGGGGTCACTGGGGCCAACGTCCTGACTTTC; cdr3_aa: CSSSGHPGVTGANVLTF
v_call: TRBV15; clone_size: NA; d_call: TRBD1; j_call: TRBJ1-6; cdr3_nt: TGTGCCACTCGTAATAGGGGGCTGGGGTTTAATTCACCCCTCCACTTT; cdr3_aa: CATRNRGLGFNSPLHF
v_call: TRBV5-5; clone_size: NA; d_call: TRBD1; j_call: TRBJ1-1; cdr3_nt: TGTGCCAGCATCAGGACAGGGGGAAATGAAGCTTTCTTT; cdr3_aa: CASIRTGGNEAFF
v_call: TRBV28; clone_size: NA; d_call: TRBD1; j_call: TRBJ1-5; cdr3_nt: TGTGCCAGCAGTTTGTACCCGGGACAGGGGGGTCAGCCCCAGCATTTT; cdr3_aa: CASSLYPGQGGQPQHF
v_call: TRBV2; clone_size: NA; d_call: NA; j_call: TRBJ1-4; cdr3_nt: TGTGCCAGCACAGACCCGGGTTCGACTAATGAAAAACTGTTTTTT; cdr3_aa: CASTDPGSTNEKLFF
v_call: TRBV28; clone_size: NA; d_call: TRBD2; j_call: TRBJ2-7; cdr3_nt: TGTGCCAGCAGCCTCGGGGGGGCGGACGAGCAGTACTTC; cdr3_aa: CASSLGGADEQYF
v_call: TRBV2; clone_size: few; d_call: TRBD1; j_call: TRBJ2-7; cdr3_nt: TGTGCCAGCAGATGGACAGGTTCAACCTACGAGCAGTACTTC; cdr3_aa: CASRWTGSTYEQYF
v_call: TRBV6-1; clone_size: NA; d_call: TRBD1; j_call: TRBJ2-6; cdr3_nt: TGTGCCAGCAGTGCGACAGGGAACTCTGGGGCCAACGTCCTGACTTTC; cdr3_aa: CASSATGNSGANVLTF
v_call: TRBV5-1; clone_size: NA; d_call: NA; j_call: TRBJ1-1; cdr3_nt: TGCGCCAGCAGCCCCACATCGAACACTGAAGCTTTCTTT; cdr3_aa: CASSPTSNTEAFF
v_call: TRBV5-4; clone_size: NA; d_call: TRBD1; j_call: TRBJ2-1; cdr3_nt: TGTGCCAGCAGCTTGACAGGGGGCGGGTATGAGCAGTTCTTC; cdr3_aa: CASSLTGGGYEQFF
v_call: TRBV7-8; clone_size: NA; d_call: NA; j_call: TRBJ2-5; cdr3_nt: TGTGCCAGCAGCTCTTACAGCCAAGAGACCCAGTACTTC; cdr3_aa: CASSSYSQETQYF
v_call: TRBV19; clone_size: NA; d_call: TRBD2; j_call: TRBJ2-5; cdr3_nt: TGTGCCAGTAGTATACTGCTAGCGGGAAGAGAGACCCAGTACTTC; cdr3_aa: CASSILLAGRETQYF
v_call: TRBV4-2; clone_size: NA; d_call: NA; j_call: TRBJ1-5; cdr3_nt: TGTGCCAGCAGCCAAACACAGGAAAATCAGCCCCAGCATTTT; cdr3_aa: CASSQTQENQPQHF
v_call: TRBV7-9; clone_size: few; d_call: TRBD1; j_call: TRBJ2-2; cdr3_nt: TGTGCCAGCAGCAACGACAGGGGCTTTAACACCGGGGAGCTGTTTTTT; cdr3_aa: CASSNDRGFNTGELFF
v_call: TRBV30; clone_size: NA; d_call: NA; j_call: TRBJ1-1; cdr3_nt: TGTGCCTGGAGAACCCCCGGGACAAGGTCCTTCTTT; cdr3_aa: CAWRTPGTRSFF
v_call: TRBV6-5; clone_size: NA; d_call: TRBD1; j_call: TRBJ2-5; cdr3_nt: TGTGCCAGCAGTCCTCCGGGACAGGGACGAGAGACCCAGTACTTC; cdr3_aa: CASSPPGQGRETQYF
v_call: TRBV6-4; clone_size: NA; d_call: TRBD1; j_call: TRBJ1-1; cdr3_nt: TGTGCCAGCAGTGACGGACAGGGTGGTACTGAAGCTTTCTTT; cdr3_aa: CASSDGQGGTEAFF
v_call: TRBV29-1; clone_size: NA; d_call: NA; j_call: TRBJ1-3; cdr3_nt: TGCAGCGTGGGACTTCTCTCTGGAAACACCATATATTTT; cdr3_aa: CSVGLLSGNTIYF
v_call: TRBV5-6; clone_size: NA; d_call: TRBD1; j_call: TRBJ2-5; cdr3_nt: TGTGCCAGCAGCTCTACTGGACAGGGGGAAGAGACCCAGTACTTC; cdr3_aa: CASSSTGQGEETQYF
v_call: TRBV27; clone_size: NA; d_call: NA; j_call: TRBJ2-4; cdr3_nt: TGTGCCAGCAGTTTAAGGGTCGGGGACATTCAGTACTTC; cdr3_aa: CASSLRVGDIQYF
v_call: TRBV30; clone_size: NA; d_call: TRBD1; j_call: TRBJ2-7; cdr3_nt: TGTGCCTTGAGATACAGGGGGCGCTACGAGCAGTACTTC; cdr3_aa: CALRYRGRYEQYF
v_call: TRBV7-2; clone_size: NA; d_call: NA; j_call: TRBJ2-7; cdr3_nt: TGTGCCAGCAGCTTAGATATCACAGGGAGCGAGCAGTACTTC; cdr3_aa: CASSLDITGSEQYF
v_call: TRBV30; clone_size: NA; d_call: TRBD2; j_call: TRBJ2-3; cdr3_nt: TGTGCCTGGAGTCAGGTAGCGGGAGCAGATACGCAGTATTTT; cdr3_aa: CAWSQVAGADTQYF
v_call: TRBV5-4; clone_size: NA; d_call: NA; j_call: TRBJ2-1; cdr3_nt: TGTGCCAGCAGCTCGACACGGGACTTCCGAAAGTGGTTCTTC; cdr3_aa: CASSSTRDFRKWFF
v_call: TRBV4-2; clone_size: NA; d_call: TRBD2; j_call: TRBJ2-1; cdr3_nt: TGTGCCAGCAGCCAAGGTTCGACTAGCGGGACCTACAATGAGCAGTTCTTC; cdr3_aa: CASSQGSTSGTYNEQFF
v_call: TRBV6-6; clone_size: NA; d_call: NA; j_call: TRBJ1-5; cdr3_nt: TGTGCCAGCAGCTTTCAGGGGCCCAATAGCAATCAGCCCCAGCATTTT; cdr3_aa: CASSFQGPNSNQPQHF
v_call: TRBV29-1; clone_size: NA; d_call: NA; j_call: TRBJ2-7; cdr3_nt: TGCAGCGTCCGGGACACCCTAGCTTACGAGCAGTACTTC; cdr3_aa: CSVRDTLAYEQYF
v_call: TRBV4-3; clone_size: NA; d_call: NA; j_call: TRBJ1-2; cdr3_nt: TGCGCCAGCAGCCAAGAAGACAGCAACCTCTATGGCTACACCTTC; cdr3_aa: CASSQEDSNLYGYTF
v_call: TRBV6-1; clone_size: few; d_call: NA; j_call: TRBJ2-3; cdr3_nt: TGTGCCAGCAGTGAACGGAATGGGGAGGCAGATACGCAGTATTTT; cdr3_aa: CASSERNGEADTQYF
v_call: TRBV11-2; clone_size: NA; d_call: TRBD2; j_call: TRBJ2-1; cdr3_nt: TGTGCCAGCAGCCCAGGGGCTAGCGGGATCCATGAGCAGTTCTTC; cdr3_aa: CASSPGASGIHEQFF
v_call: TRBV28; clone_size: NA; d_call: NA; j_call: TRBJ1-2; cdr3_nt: TGTGCCAGCAGTTTCCTCTTTCGACCTGATAACTACGGCTACACCTTC; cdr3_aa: CASSFLFRPDNYGYTF
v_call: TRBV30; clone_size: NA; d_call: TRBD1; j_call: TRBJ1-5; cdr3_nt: TGTGCCTTGGACAGGGCTAATCAGCCCCAGCATTTT; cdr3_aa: CALDRANQPQHF
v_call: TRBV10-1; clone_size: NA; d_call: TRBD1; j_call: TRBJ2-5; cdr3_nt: TGCGCCAGCAGTGACGGGACAGAAGAGACCCAGTACTTC; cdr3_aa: CASSDGTEETQYF
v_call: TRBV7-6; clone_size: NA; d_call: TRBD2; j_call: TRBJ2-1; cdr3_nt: TGTGCCAGCAGCTCCGTGTTCAGCGGGAGTAAGAATGAGCAGTTCTTC; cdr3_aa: CASSSVFSGSKNEQFF
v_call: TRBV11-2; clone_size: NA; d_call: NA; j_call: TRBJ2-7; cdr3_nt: TGTGCCAGCAGCTTACCAGCCTACGAGCAGTACTTC; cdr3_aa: CASSLPAYEQYF
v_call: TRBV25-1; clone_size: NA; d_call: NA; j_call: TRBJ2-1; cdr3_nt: TGTGCCAGCAGTGAATATAAGGGTCTAGCGTCTTACAATGAGCAGTTCTTC; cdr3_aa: CASSEYKGLASYNEQFF
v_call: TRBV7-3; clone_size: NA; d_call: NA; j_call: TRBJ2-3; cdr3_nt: TGTGCCAGCAGCGCCCGACTCTGGGGCGATACGCAGTATTTT; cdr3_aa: CASSARLWGDTQYF